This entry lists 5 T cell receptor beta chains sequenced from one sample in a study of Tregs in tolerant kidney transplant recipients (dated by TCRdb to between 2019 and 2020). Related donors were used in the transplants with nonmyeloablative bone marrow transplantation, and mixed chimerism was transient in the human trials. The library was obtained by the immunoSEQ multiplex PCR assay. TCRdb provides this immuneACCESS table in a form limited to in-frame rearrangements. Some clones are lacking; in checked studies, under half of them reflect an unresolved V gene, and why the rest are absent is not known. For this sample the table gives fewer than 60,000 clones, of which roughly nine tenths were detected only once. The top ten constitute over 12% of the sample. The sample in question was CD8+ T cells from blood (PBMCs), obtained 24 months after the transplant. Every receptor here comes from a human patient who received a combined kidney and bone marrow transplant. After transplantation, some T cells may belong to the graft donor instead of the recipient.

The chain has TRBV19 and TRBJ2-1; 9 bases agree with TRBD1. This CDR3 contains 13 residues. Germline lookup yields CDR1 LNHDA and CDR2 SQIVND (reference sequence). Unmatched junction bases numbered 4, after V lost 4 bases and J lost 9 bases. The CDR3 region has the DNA TGTGCCAGTAGTAACCCGACAGGGGGTGAGCAGTTCTTC. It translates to CASSNPTGGEQFF.

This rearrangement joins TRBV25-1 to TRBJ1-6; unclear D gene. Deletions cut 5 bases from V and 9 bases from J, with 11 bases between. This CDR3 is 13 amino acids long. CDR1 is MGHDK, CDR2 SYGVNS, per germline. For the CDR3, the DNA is TGTGCCAGCAGTCCCTTATCTACTTCACCCCTCCACTTT. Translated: CASSPLSTSPLHF.

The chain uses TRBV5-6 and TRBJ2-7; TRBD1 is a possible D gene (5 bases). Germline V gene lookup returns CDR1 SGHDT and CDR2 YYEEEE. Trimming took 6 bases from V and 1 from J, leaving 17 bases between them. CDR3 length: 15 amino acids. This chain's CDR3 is CASNFGPRESYEQYF. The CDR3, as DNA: TGTGCCAGCAACTTCGGACCCAGGGAATCCTACGAGCAGTACTTC.

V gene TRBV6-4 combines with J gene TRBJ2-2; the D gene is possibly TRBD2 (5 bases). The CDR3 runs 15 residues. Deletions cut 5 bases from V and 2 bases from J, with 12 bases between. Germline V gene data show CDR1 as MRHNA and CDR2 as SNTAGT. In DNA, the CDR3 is TGTGCCAGCAGTTCCTCAGCGGAAAACACCGGGGAGCTGTTTTTT. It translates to CASSSSAENTGELFF.

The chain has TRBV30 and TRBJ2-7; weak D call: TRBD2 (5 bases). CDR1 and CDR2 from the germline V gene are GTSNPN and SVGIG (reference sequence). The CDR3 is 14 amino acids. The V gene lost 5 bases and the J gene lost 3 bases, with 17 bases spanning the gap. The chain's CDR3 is CAWQYGGSIYEQYF. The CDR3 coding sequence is TGTGCCTGGCAATATGGCGGGTCGATCTACGAGCAGTACTTC.